One and the same sample provided the 3 T cell receptor beta chains below, sequenced in a study of T cells in Graves' hyperthyroidism and ophthalmopathy. Amplification of TCR beta CDR3 regions was performed using RNA transcripts as template. First-round RT-PCR with HTBI primers amplified the TCR CDR3 region. TCRdb used MiXCR to reprocess the multiplex PCR reads, holding one entry per CDR3 protein. The data contain hundreds of thousands of distinct CDR3 sequences, 15% to 20% of them singletons. The specimen was blood. The source is a woman younger than 35 with Graves' hyperthyroidism.

This clonotype appeared many times. The chain is built from TRBV2 and TRBJ2-7, with TRBD1 matching 7 bases. V trimming: 7 bases; J trimming: 2 bases; junction bases outside the gene matches: 5. The CDR3 extends over 13 amino acids. Germline V gives CDR1 SNHLY, CDR2 FYNNEI. CDR3 region: CASKKGAAYEQYF. The CDR3 DNA is TGTGCCAGCAAGAAGGGGGCGGCCTACGAGCAGTACTTC.

This clonotype was seen at least ten times. The V and J genes are TRBV28 and TRBJ2-7, with 11 nucleotides matching TRBD2. Per the germline V gene, CDR1 is MDHEN and CDR2 is SYDVKM. V shed 5 bases, J shed 3 bases, and the junction held 21 bases outside the gene matches. This CDR3 has 20 residues. The CDR3 is CASSPWYTPGLAAADYEQYF. For the CDR3, the DNA is TGTGCCAGCAGTCCCTGGTATACCCCGGGACTAGCGGCAGCCGACTACGAGCAGTACTTC.

This clonotype was seen once. This sequence may be a read error, since a much larger clone differs from it by one base. The chain is built from TRBV13 and TRBJ2-1; TRBD1 agrees at 9 bases. The CDR3 length is 14 residues. V lost 5 bases, J lost 10 bases, and 9 bases stayed unmatched. CDR1 and CDR2 from the germline V gene are PRHDT and FYEKMQ (reference sequence). This CDR3 reads CASSPWTGEGEQFF. The CDR3 region has the DNA TGTGCCAGCAGCCCCTGGACAGGGGAGGGCGAGCAGTTCTTC.